This T cell receptor beta chain was captured by sequencing in a study of T-cell reconstitution after alpha-beta-depleted transplantation in children. General observations from the study: T-cell counts and diversity were attributed mostly to newly produced T cells one year after transplant. Surviving recipient T cells and thymic progenitors produced the high day-60 TCRbeta diversity seen in some patients. Several hundred expanded graft clones reportedly supplied alpha-beta T cells about two months after transplant.

This clonotype was counted a few times. Its antigen is unidentified. The CDR3 runs 16 residues. Per germline, CDR1 MGHRA and CDR2 YSYEKL. With 2 bases removed from V and 2 bases from J, the gap between germline ends came to 14 bases. As it was prepared, the TCRbeta library received unique molecular identifiers. TCRdb ran MiXCR on the PCR reads and lists one entry per CDR3 protein. The sample consists of approximately 630,000 distinct CDR3 sequences, approximately 14% of them appearing once. The clonotype comes from a girl aged 2-10 years with congenital amegakaryocytic thrombocytopenia, due to receive a stem cell transplant. The sequenced sample was PBMCs, obtained before TCRalphabeta/CD19-depleted stem cell transplant. V is TRBV4-1 and J is TRBJ2-3; D is unresolved. CDR3 sequence (DNA): TGCGCCAGCAGCCAAAAGATTGGACCTCCCACAGATACGCAGTATTTT. This sequence encodes CASSQKIGPPTDTQYF.